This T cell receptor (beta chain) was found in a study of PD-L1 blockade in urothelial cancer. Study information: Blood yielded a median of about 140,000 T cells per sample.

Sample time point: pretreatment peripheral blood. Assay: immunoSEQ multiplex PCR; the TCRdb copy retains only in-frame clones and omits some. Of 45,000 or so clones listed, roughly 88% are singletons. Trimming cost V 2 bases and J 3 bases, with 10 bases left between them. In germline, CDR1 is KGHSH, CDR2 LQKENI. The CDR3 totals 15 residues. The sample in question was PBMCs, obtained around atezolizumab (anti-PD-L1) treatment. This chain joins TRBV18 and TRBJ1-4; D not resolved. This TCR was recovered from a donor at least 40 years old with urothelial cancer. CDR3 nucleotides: TGTGCCAGCTCACCAGAGGAGCAGCCTAATGAAAAACTGTTTTTT. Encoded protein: CASSPEEQPNEKLFF.